The 26 T cell receptor beta chains below come from one sample, sequenced in a study of beta chain features in type 1 diabetes. cDNA synthesis used the whole RNA isolate, giving expressed TCRB sequences. Assay: immunoSEQ multiplex PCR; the TCRdb copy retains only in-frame clones and omits some. The profile shows about 150,000 clones, 7.5% to 10% of them singletons. The sample comprised central memory CD4+ T cells from blood. These receptors all come from a man between 18 and 29 years old in good health.

The sample holds a few counts of this clone. The chain links TRBV4-2 to TRBJ2-7; tentatively, D is TRBD2 (5 bases). The germline CDR1 and CDR2 sequences are LGHNA and YNFKEQ. The length of the CDR3 is 15 residues. The ends were cut back, 4 bases at V and 3 bases at J, with 16 bases in the middle. CDR3 DNA sequence: TGTGCCAGCAGCCCCTCTCTGGCGGGTCTCTACGAGCAGTACTTC. Residues: CASSPSLAGLYEQYF.

The sample holds many counts of this clone. The rearrangement links TRBV4-3 to TRBJ2-3; maybe TRBD2 (6 bases). CDR3 length equals 15 residues. V was clipped by 0 bases and J by 7 bases, with 14 bases between them. Germline V CDR1 and CDR2: LGHNA, YSLEER. In nucleotides, the CDR3 is TGCGCCAGCAGCCAAGAAAAGTCGGCGGGAAATACGCAGTATTTT. Translated, it gives CASSQEKSAGNTQYF.

The chain links TRBV18 to TRBJ1-1, with D uncertain. The CDR3 covers 13 residues. The germline gives CDR1 KGHSH, CDR2 LQKENI. V was cut by 2 bases and J by 4 bases, with 8 bases left in between. This chain's CDR3 is CASSPMRFTEAFF. For the CDR3, the DNA is TGTGCCAGCTCACCAATGAGGTTCACTGAAGCTTTCTTT.

This clone showed up many times. The genes are TRBV27 and TRBJ2-1, with 12 bases lining up with TRBD1. The germline V gene encodes CDR1 MNHEY and CDR2 SMNVEV (reference sequence). Unmatched junction bases numbered 10, after V lost 5 bases and J lost 8 bases. The CDR3 length is 16 residues. In nucleotides, the CDR3 is TGTGCCAGCAGTCCATGGGGGACAGGGGGCTTGGATGAGCAGTTCTTC. Its protein is CASSPWGTGGLDEQFF.

This clone was seen only a few times. Other DNA sequences in the sample encode the same CDR3. This chain joins TRBV19 and TRBJ1-5; 12 nucleotides align to TRBD1. The germline CDR1 and CDR2 sequences are LNHDA and SQIVND (reference sequence). Trimming removed 6 bases from V and 5 bases from J; junction bases left unmatched: 5. This CDR3 region has 15 residues. CDR3 nucleotide sequence: TGTGCCAGTAGAGGGACAGGGGGCGGTGATCAGCCCCAGCATTTT. It encodes CASRGTGGGDQPQHF. Combining the CDR3 with reference TRBV19 and TRBJ1-5 gives the whole variable domain DGGITQSPKYLFRKEGQNVTLSCEQNLNHDAMYWYRQDPGQGLRLIYYSQIVNDFQKGDIAEGYSVSREKKESFPLTVTSAQKNPTAFYLCASRGTGGGDQPQHFGDGTRLSIL.

This clone was counted between two and nine times. The chain joins TRBV18 to TRBJ1-6; D possibly corresponds to TRBD1 (6 bases). V was shortened by 6 bases and J by 6 bases, with 15 bases between the two germline ends. CDR3 length: 15 residues. Germline CDR1 KGHSH, CDR2 LQKENI. The CDR3 is CASSGYGGRNSPLHF. In DNA form, the CDR3 reads TGTGCCAGCTCGGGGTACGGGGGGCGTAATTCACCCCTCCACTTT.

This chain connects TRBV5-6 to TRBJ2-5; 9 bases agree with TRBD1. The closer fit of TRBJ2-7 to the DNA end suggests the J call may be wrong. This CDR3 has 15 amino acids. Germline V gives CDR1 SGHDT, CDR2 YYEEEE. The CDR3 region is CASSSGQGSRGEQYF. In DNA, the CDR3 is TGTGCCAGCAGCTCGGGACAGGGAAGTCGGGGCGAGCAGTACTTC.

This clone was detected many times. The V call is TRBV4-3, the J call TRBJ2-7; D perhaps matches TRBD1 (6 bases). Germline assignment: CDR1 LGHNA and CDR2 YSLEER. This CDR3 is built from 14 residues. Trimming stripped 4 bases from V and 2 bases from J, with 12 bases between. This CDR3 is CASSRETGTYEQYF. The CDR3 coding sequence is TGCGCCAGCAGCCGAGAAACAGGGACCTACGAGCAGTACTTC.

As to this clone: The same CDR3 also results from other DNA sequences found in this sample. The genes are TRBV7-3 and TRBJ2-3; D gene unclear. Looked up from germline, CDR1 is SGHTA and CDR2 is FQGTGA. CDR3 length: 13 residues. Trimming shortened V by 2 bases and J by 1 base, and 4 bases separated the two germline ends. The CDR3 region is CASSLPGTDTQYF. CDR3 DNA: TGTGCCAGCAGCTTACCGGGCACAGATACGCAGTATTTT. The variable domain in full, with the rest retrieved from reference TRBV7-3 and TRBJ2-3, is GAGVSQTPSNKVTEKGKYVELRCDPISGHTALYWYRQSLGQGPEFLIYFQGTGAADDSGLPNDRFFAVRPEGSVSTLKIQRTERGDSAVYLCASSLPGTDTQYFGPGTRLTVL.

The genes are TRBV28 and TRBJ1-1; the D is unclear. This CDR3 is 14 amino acids long. Germline loops: CDR1 MDHEN, CDR2 SYDVKM. V lost 2 bases and J 1 base, leaving 8 bases between the germline ends. In DNA, the CDR3 is TGTGCCAGCAGTTTACAGGTTTCGAACACTGAAGCTTTCTTT. As protein: CASSLQVSNTEAFF.

V and J are TRBV5-6 and TRBJ2-7, with TRBD2 identical over 7 bases. Germline V gene lookup returns CDR1 SGHDT and CDR2 YYEEEE. The CDR3 has 15 amino acids. J gave up 3 bases and V 1 base, and 7 bases lay outside the gene matches. The CDR3 region is CASSLYGGGFYEQYF. The CDR3 bases are TGTGCCAGCAGCTTGTATGGGGGAGGGTTCTACGAGCAGTACTTC.

This clone was found a few times. V is TRBV6-5 and J is TRBJ1-1, with 8 bases aligning to TRBD1. Germline V gives CDR1 MNHEY, CDR2 SVGAGI. The J segment lost 10 bases and the V segment lost 6 bases, leaving 4 bases of the junction unmatched. This CDR3 is 11 amino acids long. CDR3 residues: CASRRTGTAFF. CDR3 in DNA: TGTGCCAGCAGACGGACAGGGACAGCTTTCTTT.

CDR3 DNA sequence: TGTGCCAGCAGCCAGGGCCGGGGGGCGGTGGGCGACGAGCAGTACTTC. Protein sequence: CASSQGRGAVGDEQYF. This chain uses TRBV5-4 with TRBJ2-7; D is perhaps TRBD2 (7 bases). V was pared by 4 bases and J by 5 bases, with 22 bases between. From germline, CDR1 is SGHNT and CDR2 YYREEE (reference sequence). The length of the CDR3 is 16 residues.

Here the CDR3 DNA reads TGTGCCAGCAGCTCCCGAGCGAGGGGGTATAGGAACGAGCAGTACTTC. This sequence encodes CASSSRARGYRNEQYF. The rearrangement links TRBV11-2 to TRBJ2-7; a possible D gene is TRBD1 (6 bases). The CDR3 is made up of 16 amino acids. V lost 4 bases and J 5 bases, leaving 21 bases between the germline ends. Germline CDR1 and CDR2: SGHAT and FQNNGV.

The J gene is TRBJ2-1, the V gene TRBV7-3, with 13 nucleotides matching TRBD2. V was pared by 5 bases and J by 8 bases, with 6 bases of the junction left unmatched. The CDR3 is 15 residues long. Looked up from germline, CDR1 is SGHTA and CDR2 is FQGTGA. CDR3 amino acids: CASSTRTSGSDEQFF. CDR3 DNA sequence: TGTGCCAGCAGCACACGGACTAGCGGGAGTGATGAGCAGTTCTTC.

This clone was found many times. The chain is built from TRBV30 and TRBJ2-2; D perhaps matches TRBD2 (5 bases). The CDR3 is 14 amino acids. Trimming cost V 8 bases and J 5 bases, with 18 bases left between them. Germline V gene sequence: CDR1 GTSNPN, CDR2 SVGIG (reference sequence). DNA for the CDR3: TGTGCCCGACCCGCCGGGGTTTCGACCGGGGAGCTGTTTTTT. Translating it yields CARPAGVSTGELFF.

The rearrangement links TRBV15 to TRBJ1-1; a possible D gene is TRBD1 (5 bases). V shed 1 base and J shed 0 bases, with 15 bases lying between them. Germline V gene sequence: CDR1 LNHNV, CDR2 YYDKDF (reference sequence). The CDR3 sequence is 17 residues long. CDR3 sequence (DNA): TGTGCCACCAGCAGAGTAAGGGGACTTCACCTGAACACTGAAGCTTTCTTT. It codes for CATSRVRGLHLNTEAFF.

This clone appeared a few times. The rearrangement links TRBV4-2 to TRBJ2-1; the match to TRBD2 covers 8 bases. The CDR3 sequence is 15 residues long. Unmatched junction bases numbered 8, after V lost 2 bases and J lost 8 bases. Germline V gene lookup returns CDR1 LGHNA and CDR2 YNFKEQ. CDR3 coding DNA: TGTGCCAGCAGCCAACAGCGGGGGTCCCGGGATGAGCAGTTCTTC. As protein: CASSQQRGSRDEQFF.

As concerns this clone: The junction departs from germline at one end; a sequencing error may be responsible. V usage is TRBV7-9 and J usage is TRBJ1-4; 12 bases agree with TRBD1. Germline values: CDR1 SEHNR, CDR2 FQNEAQ (reference sequence). The CDR3 is 12 amino acids. The CDR3 loop reads CASSPGTGGLSF. In nucleotides, the CDR3 is TGTGCCAGCAGCCCCGGGACAGGGGGCCTAAGTTTT.

This chain links TRBV7-2 with TRBJ1-5; 7 bases line up with TRBD1. V gave up 6 bases and J gave up 7 bases; unmatched junction bases: 6. This CDR3 has 13 residues. Germline V gene sequence: CDR1 SGHTA, CDR2 FQGNSA. The CDR3: CASSKRQGQPQHF. The CDR3 bases are TGTGCCAGCAGTAAAAGACAGGGCCAGCCCCAGCATTTT.

J is TRBJ2-1 and V is TRBV6-5, with D hard to call. Trimming cost V 2 bases and J 10 bases, with 12 bases left between them. The CDR3 consists of 13 residues. The V gene's germline CDR1 is MNHEY and CDR2 SVGAGI. The CDR3 reads CASSYLGFGEQFF. The CDR3 DNA follows: TGTGCCAGCAGTTACCTAGGATTTGGCGAGCAGTTCTTC.

This clone was counted between two and nine times. The chain uses TRBV4-2 and TRBJ2-1; 11 bases are a match to TRBD2. CDR1 LGHNA and CDR2 YNFKEQ come from the germline V gene. Germline trimming cut 5 bases from V and 8 bases from J; bases unmatched to any gene: 8. The CDR3 has 15 amino acids. The chain's CDR3 is CASSSATSGVDEQFF. The CDR3 DNA reads as TGTGCCAGCAGCTCGGCGACTAGCGGGGTTGATGAGCAGTTCTTC.

This clone has more than one count but fewer than ten. J is TRBJ1-5 and V is TRBV5-6, with D unresolved. This CDR3 has 15 residues. Germline lookup yields CDR1 SGHDT and CDR2 YYEEEE. Trimming shortened V by 1 base and J by 0 bases, and 8 bases separated the two germline ends. The CDR3 sequence: CASSLHSYSNQPQHF. The CDR3 nucleotides read TGTGCCAGCAGCTTGCACAGCTATAGCAATCAGCCCCAGCATTTT.

This clone was recorded a few times. The chain is built from TRBV30 and TRBJ2-1, with 9 nucleotides matching TRBD2. Trimming removed 4 bases from V and 6 bases from J; junction bases left unmatched: 4. The CDR3 has 13 amino acids. Germline assignment: CDR1 GTSNPN and CDR2 SVGIG (reference sequence). Written as DNA, the CDR3 is TGTGCCTGGATTGCAGCGGGGGGCAATGAGCAGTTCTTC. Translation: CAWIAAGGNEQFF.

The chain is built from TRBV5-1 and TRBJ1-1; D might be TRBD1 (6 bases). The V and J ends lost 2 bases and 6 bases respectively, with 14 bases between them. Germline CDR1 reads SGHRS; CDR2 reads YFSETQ. The CDR3 length is 14 residues. The CDR3 spells CASSLTGYPPEAFF. CDR3 nucleotide sequence: TGCGCCAGCAGCTTAACAGGGTACCCACCTGAAGCTTTCTTT.

The CDR3 spells CASSQITGGSETEQYF. DNA for the CDR3: TGTGCCAGCAGCCAAATTACGGGAGGCTCCGAGACCGAGCAGTACTTC. This sequence joins TRBV4-2 and TRBJ2-7; 7 positions match TRBD2. The length of the CDR3 is 16 residues. V lost 2 bases and J lost 6; bases outside the gene matches: 13. CDR1 LGHNA and CDR2 YNFKEQ come from the germline V gene.